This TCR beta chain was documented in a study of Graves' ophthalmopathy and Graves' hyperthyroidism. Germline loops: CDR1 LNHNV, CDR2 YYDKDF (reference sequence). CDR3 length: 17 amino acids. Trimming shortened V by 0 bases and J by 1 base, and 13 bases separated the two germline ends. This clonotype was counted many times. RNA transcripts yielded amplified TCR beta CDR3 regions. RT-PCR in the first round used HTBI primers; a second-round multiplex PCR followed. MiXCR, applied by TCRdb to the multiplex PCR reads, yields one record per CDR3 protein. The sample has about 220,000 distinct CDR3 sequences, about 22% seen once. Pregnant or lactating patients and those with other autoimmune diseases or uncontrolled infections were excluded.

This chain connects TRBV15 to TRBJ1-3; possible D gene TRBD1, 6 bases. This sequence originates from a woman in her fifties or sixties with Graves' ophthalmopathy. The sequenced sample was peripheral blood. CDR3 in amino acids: CATSRDTRGASGNTIYF. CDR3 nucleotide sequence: TGTGCCACCAGCAGAGACACGAGGGGGGCGTCTGGAAACACCATATATTTT.